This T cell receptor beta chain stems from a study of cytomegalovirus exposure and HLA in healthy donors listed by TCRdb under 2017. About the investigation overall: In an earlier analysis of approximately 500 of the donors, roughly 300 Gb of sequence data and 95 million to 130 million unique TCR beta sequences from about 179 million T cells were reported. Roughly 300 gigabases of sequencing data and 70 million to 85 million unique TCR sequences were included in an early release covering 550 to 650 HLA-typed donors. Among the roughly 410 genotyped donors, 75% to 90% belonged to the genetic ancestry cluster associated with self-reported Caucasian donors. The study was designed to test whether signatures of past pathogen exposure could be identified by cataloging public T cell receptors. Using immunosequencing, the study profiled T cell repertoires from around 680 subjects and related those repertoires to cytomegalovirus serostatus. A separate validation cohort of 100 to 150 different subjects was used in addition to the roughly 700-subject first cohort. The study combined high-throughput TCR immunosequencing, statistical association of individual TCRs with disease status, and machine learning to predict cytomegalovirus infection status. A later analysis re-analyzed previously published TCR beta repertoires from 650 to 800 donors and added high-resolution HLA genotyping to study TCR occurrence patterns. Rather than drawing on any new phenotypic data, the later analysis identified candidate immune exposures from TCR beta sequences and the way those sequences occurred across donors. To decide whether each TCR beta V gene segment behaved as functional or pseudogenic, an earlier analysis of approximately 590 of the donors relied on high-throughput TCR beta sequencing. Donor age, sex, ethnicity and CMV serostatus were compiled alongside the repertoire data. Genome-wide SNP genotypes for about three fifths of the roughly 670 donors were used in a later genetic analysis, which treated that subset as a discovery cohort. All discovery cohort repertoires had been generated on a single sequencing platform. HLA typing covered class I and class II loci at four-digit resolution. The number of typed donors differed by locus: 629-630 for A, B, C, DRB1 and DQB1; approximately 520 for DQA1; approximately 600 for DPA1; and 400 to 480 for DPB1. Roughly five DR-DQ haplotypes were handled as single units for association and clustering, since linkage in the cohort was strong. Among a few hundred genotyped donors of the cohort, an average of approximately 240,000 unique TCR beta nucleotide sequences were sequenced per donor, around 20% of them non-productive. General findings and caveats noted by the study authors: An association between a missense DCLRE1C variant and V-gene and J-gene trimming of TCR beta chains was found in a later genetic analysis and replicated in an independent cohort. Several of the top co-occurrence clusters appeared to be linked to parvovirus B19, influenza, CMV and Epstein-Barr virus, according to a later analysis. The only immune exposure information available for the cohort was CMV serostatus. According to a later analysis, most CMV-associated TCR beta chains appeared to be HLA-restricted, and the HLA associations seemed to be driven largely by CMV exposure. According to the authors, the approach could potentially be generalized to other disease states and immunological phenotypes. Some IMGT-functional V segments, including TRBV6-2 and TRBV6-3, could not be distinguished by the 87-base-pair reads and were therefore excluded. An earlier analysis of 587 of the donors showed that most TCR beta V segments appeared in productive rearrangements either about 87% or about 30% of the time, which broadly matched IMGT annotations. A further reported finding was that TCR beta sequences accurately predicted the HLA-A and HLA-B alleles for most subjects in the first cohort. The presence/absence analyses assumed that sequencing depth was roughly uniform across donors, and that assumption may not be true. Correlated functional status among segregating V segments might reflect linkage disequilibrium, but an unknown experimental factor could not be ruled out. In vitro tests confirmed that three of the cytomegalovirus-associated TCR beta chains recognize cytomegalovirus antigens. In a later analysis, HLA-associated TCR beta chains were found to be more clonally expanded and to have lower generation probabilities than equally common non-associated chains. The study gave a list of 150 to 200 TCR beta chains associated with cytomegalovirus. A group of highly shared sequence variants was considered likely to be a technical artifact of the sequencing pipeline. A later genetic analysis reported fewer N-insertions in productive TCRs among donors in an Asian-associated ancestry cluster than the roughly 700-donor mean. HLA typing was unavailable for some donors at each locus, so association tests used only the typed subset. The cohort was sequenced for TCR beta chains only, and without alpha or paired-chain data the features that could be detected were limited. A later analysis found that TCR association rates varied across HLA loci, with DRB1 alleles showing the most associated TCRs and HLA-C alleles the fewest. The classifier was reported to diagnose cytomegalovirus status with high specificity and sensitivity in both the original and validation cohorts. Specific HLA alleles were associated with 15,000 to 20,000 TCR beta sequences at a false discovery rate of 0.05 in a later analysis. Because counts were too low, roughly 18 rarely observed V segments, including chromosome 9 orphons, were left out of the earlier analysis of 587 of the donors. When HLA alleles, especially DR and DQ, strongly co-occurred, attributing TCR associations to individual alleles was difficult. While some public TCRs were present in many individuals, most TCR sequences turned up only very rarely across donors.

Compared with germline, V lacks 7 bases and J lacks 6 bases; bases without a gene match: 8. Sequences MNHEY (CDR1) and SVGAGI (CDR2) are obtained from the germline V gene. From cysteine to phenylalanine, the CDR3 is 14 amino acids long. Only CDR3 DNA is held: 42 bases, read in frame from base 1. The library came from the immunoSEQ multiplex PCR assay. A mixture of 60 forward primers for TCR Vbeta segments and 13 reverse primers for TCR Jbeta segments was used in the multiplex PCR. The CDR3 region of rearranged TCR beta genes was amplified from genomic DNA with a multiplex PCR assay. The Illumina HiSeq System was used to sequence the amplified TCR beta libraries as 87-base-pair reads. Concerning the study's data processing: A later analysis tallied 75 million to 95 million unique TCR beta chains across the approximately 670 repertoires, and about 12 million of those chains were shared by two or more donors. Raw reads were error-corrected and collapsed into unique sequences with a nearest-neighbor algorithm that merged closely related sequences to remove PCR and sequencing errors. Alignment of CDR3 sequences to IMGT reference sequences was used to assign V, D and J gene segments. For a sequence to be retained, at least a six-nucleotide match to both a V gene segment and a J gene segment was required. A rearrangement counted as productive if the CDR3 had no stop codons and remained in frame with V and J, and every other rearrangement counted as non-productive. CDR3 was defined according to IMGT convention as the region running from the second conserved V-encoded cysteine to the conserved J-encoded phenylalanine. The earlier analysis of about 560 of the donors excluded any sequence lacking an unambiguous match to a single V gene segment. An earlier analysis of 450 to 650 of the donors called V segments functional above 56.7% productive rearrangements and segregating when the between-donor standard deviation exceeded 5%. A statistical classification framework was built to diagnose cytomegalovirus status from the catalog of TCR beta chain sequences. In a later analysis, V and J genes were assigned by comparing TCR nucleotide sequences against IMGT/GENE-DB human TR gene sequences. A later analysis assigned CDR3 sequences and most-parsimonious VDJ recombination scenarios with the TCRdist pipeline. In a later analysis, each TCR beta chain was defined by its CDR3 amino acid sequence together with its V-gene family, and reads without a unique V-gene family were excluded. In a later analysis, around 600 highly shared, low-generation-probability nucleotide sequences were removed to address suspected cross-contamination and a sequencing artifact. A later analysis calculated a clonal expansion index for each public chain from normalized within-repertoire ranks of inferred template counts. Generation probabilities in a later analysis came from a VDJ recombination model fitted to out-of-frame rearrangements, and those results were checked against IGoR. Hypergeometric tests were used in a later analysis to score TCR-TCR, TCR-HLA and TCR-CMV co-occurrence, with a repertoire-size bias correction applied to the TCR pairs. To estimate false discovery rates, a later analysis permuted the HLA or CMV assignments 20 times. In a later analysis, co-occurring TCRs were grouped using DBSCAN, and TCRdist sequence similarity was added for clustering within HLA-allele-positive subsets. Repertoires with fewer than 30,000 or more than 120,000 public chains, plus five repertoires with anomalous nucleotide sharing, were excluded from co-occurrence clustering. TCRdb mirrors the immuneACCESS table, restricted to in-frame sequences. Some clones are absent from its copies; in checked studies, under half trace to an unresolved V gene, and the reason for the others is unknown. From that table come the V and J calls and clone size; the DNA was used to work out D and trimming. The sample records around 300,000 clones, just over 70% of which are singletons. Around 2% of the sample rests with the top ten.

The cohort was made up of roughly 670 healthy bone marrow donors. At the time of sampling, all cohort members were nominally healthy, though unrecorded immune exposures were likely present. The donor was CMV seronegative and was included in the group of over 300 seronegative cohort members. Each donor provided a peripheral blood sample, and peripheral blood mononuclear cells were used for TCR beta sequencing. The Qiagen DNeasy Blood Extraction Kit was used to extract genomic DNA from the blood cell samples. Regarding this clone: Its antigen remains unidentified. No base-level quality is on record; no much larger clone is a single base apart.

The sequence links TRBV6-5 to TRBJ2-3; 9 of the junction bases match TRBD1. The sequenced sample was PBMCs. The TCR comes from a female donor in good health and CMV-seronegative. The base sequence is TGTGCCAGCACCCGGACAGGGGACAGGGATACGCAGTATTTT. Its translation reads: CASTRTGDRDTQYF.